The present T cell receptor beta chain was sequenced within a study of cytomegalovirus exposure and HLA in healthy donors. Regarding the study as a whole: CMV serostatus was the sole immune exposure information available.

Both 60 Vbeta primers and 13 Jbeta primers went into the PCR. The data were produced by immunoSEQ multiplex PCR, yet TCRdb's version contains in-frame clones alone and is incomplete. The table records about 200,000 clones, around four fifths of them present only once. A remark on this clone: Its specificity is unknown.

At collection, donors were nominally healthy, but unrecorded immune exposures were probable. The sample consisted of PBMCs. The clonotype comes from a woman in her thirties or forties in good health and CMV-seronegative.

The CDR3 bases are TGTGCCAGCAGTTTAAGCCGAGGACCGGGATTTAGCAATCAGCCCCAGCATTTT. It specifies CASSLSRGPGFSNQPQHF. The chain couples TRBV27 to TRBJ1-5; D gene unclear. CDR1 and CDR2 (germline): MNHEY, SMNVEV (reference sequence). The CDR3 loop spans 18 amino acids. Trimming removed 2 bases from V and 0 bases from J, with 17 bases in between.